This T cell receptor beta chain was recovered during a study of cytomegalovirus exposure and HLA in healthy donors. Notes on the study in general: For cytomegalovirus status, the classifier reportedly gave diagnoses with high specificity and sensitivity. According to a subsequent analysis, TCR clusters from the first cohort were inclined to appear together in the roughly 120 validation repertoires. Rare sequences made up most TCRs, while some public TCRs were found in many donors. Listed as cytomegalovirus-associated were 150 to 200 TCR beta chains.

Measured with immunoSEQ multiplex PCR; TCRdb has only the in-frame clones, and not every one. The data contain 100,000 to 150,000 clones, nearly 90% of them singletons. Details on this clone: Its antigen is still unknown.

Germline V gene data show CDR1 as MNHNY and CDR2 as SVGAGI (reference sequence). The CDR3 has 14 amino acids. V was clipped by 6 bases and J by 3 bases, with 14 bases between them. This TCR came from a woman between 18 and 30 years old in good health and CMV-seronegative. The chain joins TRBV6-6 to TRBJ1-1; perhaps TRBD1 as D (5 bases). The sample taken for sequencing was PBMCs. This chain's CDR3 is CASRDGPGDTEAFF. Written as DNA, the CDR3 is TGTGCCAGCAGAGACGGTCCGGGGGACACTGAAGCTTTCTTT.